A single TCR beta chain is shown here with its context. This sample was taken from a study of cytomegalovirus exposure and HLA in healthy donors. After removal of 7 bases from V and 8 bases from J, the junction contained 11 bases not matched to a gene. Looked up from germline, CDR1 is SNHLY and CDR2 is FYNNEI. The CDR3 runs to 15 residues. Assay used: immunoSEQ multiplex PCR; TCRdb lists only in-frame clones, some missing. Of roughly 330,000 clones listed, around 87% are singletons. The chain combines TRBV2 with TRBJ2-1, with 10 bases that match TRBD2. This receptor was obtained from a woman in her 30s in good health and CMV-seropositive. The material sequenced was PBMCs. The CDR3, as DNA: TGTGCCAGCACCCCCCAGCGGGGGGGCCTAGATGAGCAGTTCTTC. This sequence encodes CASTPQRGGLDEQFF.